Listed below are T cell receptor beta chains from one sample, sequenced in a study of blood T cell repertoires in COVID-19. TCRdb's table, derived via immunoSEQ multiplex PCR, lists solely in-frame clones and lacks some. The sample includes 400,000 or so clones, roughly 88% of them seen just once. Sequenced: PBMCs or T cells enriched from blood (not recorded which). Receptors were obtained from a man aged 18 to 30 who had recovered from COVID-19. The CDR3 runs from the conserved cysteine through the conserved F or W. A D gene is named only where the DNA matches it firmly. Clone sizes are given selectively: once, few, many, or a class where the clone is expanded.

abundance: NA; v_gene: TRBV7-3; d_gene: NA; j_gene: TRBJ2-7; CDR3nt: TGTGCCAGCAGCTTGGGACAATACTACGAGCAGTACTTC; CDR3aa: CASSLGQYYEQYF
abundance: NA; v_gene: TRBV2; d_gene: NA; j_gene: TRBJ2-5; CDR3nt: TGTGCCAGCAGCCCCGCGCGCAGGGGTTACCAAGAGACCCAGTACTTC; CDR3aa: CASSPARRGYQETQYF
abundance: NA; v_gene: TRBV13; d_gene: TRBD1; j_gene: TRBJ2-1; CDR3nt: TGTGCCAGCAGCCAAAAGGGACAGGGCAGCTACAATGAGCAGTTCTTC; CDR3aa: CASSQKGQGSYNEQFF
abundance: NA; v_gene: TRBV28; d_gene: TRBD1; j_gene: TRBJ1-6; CDR3nt: TGTGCCAGCAGTTTAATAGGTGTCGGGACAGGGGATTATTCACCCCTCCACTTT; CDR3aa: CASSLIGVGTGDYSPLHF
abundance: NA; v_gene: TRBV20-1; d_gene: NA; j_gene: TRBJ1-1; CDR3nt: TGCAGTGCTAGCCCCGCGGCCCGGGCTTTCTTT; CDR3aa: CSASPAARAFF
abundance: once; v_gene: TRBV10-2; d_gene: TRBD2; j_gene: TRBJ2-5; CDR3nt: TGCGCCAGCGGTGGGGCTAGCGGGGGGTCGGAGACCCAGTACTTC; CDR3aa: CASGGASGGSETQYF
abundance: NA; v_gene: TRBV3-1/TRBV3-2; d_gene: NA; j_gene: TRBJ2-2; CDR3nt: TGTGCCAGCAGCCAAGAAGGAAAAGCGACCGGGGAGCTGTTTTTT; CDR3aa: CASSQEGKATGELFF
abundance: NA; v_gene: TRBV19; d_gene: TRBD1; j_gene: TRBJ2-7; CDR3nt: TGTGCCAGCCACGGACAGGGGGCCTACGAGCAGTACTTC; CDR3aa: CASHGQGAYEQYF
abundance: NA; v_gene: TRBV7-9; d_gene: NA; j_gene: TRBJ2-1; CDR3nt: TGTGCCAGCAGCTTAAAGTGGGACTCCAATGAGCAGTTCTTC; CDR3aa: CASSLKWDSNEQFF
abundance: NA; v_gene: TRBV28; d_gene: NA; j_gene: TRBJ2-7; CDR3nt: TGTGCCAGCAGGCTTGGGGGGGGCATGGGTGCCTACGAGCAGTACTTC; CDR3aa: CASRLGGGMGAYEQYF
abundance: NA; v_gene: TRBV11-3; d_gene: NA; j_gene: TRBJ2-3; CDR3nt: TGTGCCAGCAGCTATTCTACCGGGACCGCGGGGGATACGCAGTATTTT; CDR3aa: CASSYSTGTAGDTQYF
abundance: NA; v_gene: TRBV15; d_gene: NA; j_gene: TRBJ2-5; CDR3nt: TGTGCCACCAGCCAGAGGGGGAGAGGAGAGACCCAGTACTTC; CDR3aa: CATSQRGRGETQYF
abundance: once; v_gene: TRBV13; d_gene: TRBD2; j_gene: TRBJ2-3; CDR3nt: TGTGCCAGCAGCTCCAGACTAGCGGGGATGTTAGATACGCAGTATTTT; CDR3aa: CASSSRLAGMLDTQYF
abundance: NA; v_gene: TRBV28; d_gene: TRBD1; j_gene: TRBJ2-7; CDR3nt: TGTGCCAGCAGTTTATCGGAGACAGGGCTGTACTTC; CDR3aa: CASSLSETGLYF
abundance: NA; v_gene: TRBV4-1; d_gene: NA; j_gene: TRBJ2-7; CDR3nt: TGCGCCAGCAGCCAAGGGCACAGGGTACCCGAGCAGTACTTC; CDR3aa: CASSQGHRVPEQYF
abundance: NA; v_gene: TRBV19; d_gene: NA; j_gene: TRBJ1-1; CDR3nt: TGTGCCAGTACGGGTGTGGTTGGACAGACAAACACTGAAGCTTTCTTT; CDR3aa: CASTGVVGQTNTEAFF
abundance: NA; v_gene: TRBV20-1; d_gene: TRBD1; j_gene: TRBJ1-2; CDR3nt: TGCAGTGCTGGCGGGACAGTTGGGTACACCTTC; CDR3aa: CSAGGTVGYTF
abundance: NA; v_gene: TRBV3-1/TRBV3-2; d_gene: NA; j_gene: TRBJ1-3; CDR3nt: TGTGCCAGCAGCCAACCCCGGGGGTCGTTCGGAAACACCATATATTTT; CDR3aa: CASSQPRGSFGNTIYF
abundance: NA; v_gene: TRBV29-1; d_gene: NA; j_gene: TRBJ1-1; CDR3nt: TGCAGCGCCCAGGGCCGCCACACTGAAGCTTTCTTT; CDR3aa: CSAQGRHTEAFF
abundance: NA; v_gene: TRBV10-3; d_gene: TRBD1; j_gene: TRBJ1-1; CDR3nt: TGTGCCATCAGTGACGCAGGGGGTTCGACTGAAGCTTTCTTT; CDR3aa: CAISDAGGSTEAFF
abundance: NA; v_gene: TRBV4-1; d_gene: NA; j_gene: TRBJ1-1; CDR3nt: TGCGCCAGCAGCCCTGGACAGCTGAACACTGAAGCTTTCTTT; CDR3aa: CASSPGQLNTEAFF
abundance: NA; v_gene: TRBV10-3; d_gene: TRBD1; j_gene: TRBJ1-5; CDR3nt: TGTGCCATTTCGGACAGGGAGAATCAGCCCCAGCATTTT; CDR3aa: CAISDRENQPQHF
abundance: NA; v_gene: TRBV7-2; d_gene: NA; j_gene: TRBJ1-3; CDR3nt: TGTGCCAGCAGCTTAAACGCGGCAGGGACTGGAAACACCATATATTTT; CDR3aa: CASSLNAAGTGNTIYF
abundance: NA; v_gene: TRBV18; d_gene: NA; j_gene: TRBJ1-4; CDR3nt: TGTGCCAGCTCACCGATCAAGAGAGAAAAACTGTTTTTT; CDR3aa: CASSPIKREKLFF